The source of this T cell receptor beta chain is a study of identical twins. This clonotype has only a few counts. Its antigen is unknown. Study-level results: The study drew conclusions from cross-sectional statistical analysis, not from following the same donors. Cord blood beta clonotypes that were abundant carried fewer insertions, and memory repertoires showed no such trend.

Germline CDR1 is MNHNS and CDR2 is SASEGT. J was trimmed by 3 bases and V by 8 bases; bases with no gene match: 5. CDR3 length equals 15 residues. Carrying unique molecular identifiers, the cDNA also gained a universal primer site through template switching. TCRdb fed the 5' RACE reads into MiXCR, producing one record per CDR3 protein. This table has about 730,000 distinct CDR3 sequences, 21% appearing once. In addition, the sample was reused for a study of T cells expressing NK-cell markers.

Sequenced sample: PBMCs. The rearrangement links TRBV6-1 to TRBJ2-7; 15 nucleotides line up with TRBD2. This clonotype was obtained from a woman under 30 in good health. The CDR3: CASFGTSGRSYEQYF. For the CDR3, the DNA is TGTGCCAGCTTCGGGACTAGCGGGAGGAGCTACGAGCAGTACTTC.